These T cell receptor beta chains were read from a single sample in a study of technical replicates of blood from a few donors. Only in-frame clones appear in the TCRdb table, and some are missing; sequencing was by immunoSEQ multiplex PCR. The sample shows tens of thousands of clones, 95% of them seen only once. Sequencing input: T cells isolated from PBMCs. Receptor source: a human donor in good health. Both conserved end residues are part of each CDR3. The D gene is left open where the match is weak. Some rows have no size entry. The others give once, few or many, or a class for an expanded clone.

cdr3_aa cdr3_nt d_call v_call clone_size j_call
CASGLRGGLNYGYTF TGTGCCAGCGGCCTCCGCGGGGGGCTAAACTATGGCTACACCTTC - TRBV27 - TRBJ1-2
CASSLLAPQGNQPQHF TGTGCCAGCAGTTTATTAGCCCCCCAAGGCAATCAGCCCCAGCATTTT - TRBV28 - TRBJ1-5
CASSLKVHPGDTEAFF TGTGCCAGCAGCTTAAAAGTCCATCCCGGTGACACTGAAGCTTTCTTT - TRBV7-3 - TRBJ1-1
CATGLAYTDTQYF TGTGCCACCGGACTAGCGTACACAGATACGCAGTATTTT TRBD2 TRBV2 - TRBJ2-3
CASAWTGGNTIYF TGTGCTAGTGCTTGGACAGGCGGAAACACCATATATTTT TRBD1 TRBV12-5 - TRBJ1-3
CAWSGGTYGYTF TGTGCCTGGAGTGGCGGGACCTATGGCTACACCTTC - TRBV30 - TRBJ1-2
CASSHQAAYEAFF TGCGCCAGCAGCCATCAGGCAGCCTATGAAGCTTTCTTT - TRBV4-1 - TRBJ1-1
CASSPQIAARRETQYF TGTGCCAGCTCACCACAAATAGCGGCCCGGCGAGAGACCCAGTACTTC - TRBV18 - TRBJ2-5
CASSAGQESSYEQYF TGTGCCAGCAGCGCGGGACAGGAGAGCTCCTACGAGCAGTACTTC TRBD1 TRBV9 - TRBJ2-7
CASSLDSANTGELFF TGTGCCAGCAGCTTGGACAGCGCGAACACCGGGGAGCTGTTTTTT - TRBV7-9 - TRBJ2-2
CASSYIAGASYNEQFF TGTGCCAGCAGTTACATAGCGGGAGCTAGCTACAATGAGCAGTTCTTC TRBD2 TRBV6-6 - TRBJ2-1
CASRGTGGVNEQFF TGCGCCAGCAGAGGGACAGGTGGGGTGAATGAGCAGTTCTTC TRBD1 TRBV5-1 - TRBJ2-1
CAWSVFPGGANTGELFF TGTGCCTGGAGTGTTTTCCCCGGGGGGGCGAACACCGGGGAGCTGTTTTTT TRBD2 TRBV30 once TRBJ2-2
CSQYTGTSETQYF TGCAGCCAGTATACAGGGACAAGTGAGACCCAGTACTTC - TRBV29-1 - TRBJ2-5
CASSFWTSGGAYNEQFF TGTGCCAGTAGTTTCTGGACTAGCGGGGGAGCCTACAATGAGCAGTTCTTC TRBD2 TRBV19 - TRBJ2-1
CASSLEKSLRHLGYTF TGTGCCAGCAGCTTAGAAAAGTCGTTGAGGCACCTGGGCTACACCTTC - TRBV13 - TRBJ1-2
CASSEQGGRTEAFF TGTGCCAGCAGTGAACAGGGTGGGCGCACTGAAGCTTTCTTT - TRBV2 - TRBJ1-1
CASSESPGNYGYTF TGTGCCAGCAGTGAAAGCCCGGGGAACTATGGCTACACCTTC - TRBV6-1 - TRBJ1-2
CASSPGQGTFQETQYF TGCGCCAGCAGCCCAGGACAGGGGACATTCCAAGAGACCCAGTACTTC TRBD1 TRBV5-1 - TRBJ2-5
CASSLFGTGGSIGELFF TGCGCCAGCAGCTTATTCGGGACAGGGGGTTCGATTGGGGAGCTGTTTTTT TRBD1 TRBV5-1 - TRBJ2-2
CASSARGLAGANEQFF TGTGCCAGCAGCGCTCGGGGACTAGCGGGAGCCAATGAGCAGTTCTTC TRBD2 TRBV7-2 - TRBJ2-1
CASRPQGLHYEQYF TGCGCCAGCAGACCACAGGGGTTACACTACGAGCAGTACTTC TRBD1 TRBV5-1 once TRBJ2-7
CASSSSSGVGYTF TGTGCCAGCAGTTCGTCCTCAGGGGTTGGCTACACCTTC - TRBV27 - TRBJ1-2
CASSIESNQPQHF TGTGCCAGTAGTATCGAGAGCAATCAGCCCCAGCATTTT - TRBV19 - TRBJ1-5
CAWGSDRGAEAFF TGTGCCTGGGGGAGCGACAGGGGCGCTGAAGCTTTCTTT TRBD1 TRBV30 - TRBJ1-1
CASSELGGFYGYTF TGTGCCAGCAGTGAGCTGGGGGGATTCTATGGCTACACCTTC - TRBV6-1 - TRBJ1-2
CASSAGTTAYEQYF TGTGCCAGCAGCGCCGGAACTACCGCCTACGAGCAGTACTTC - TRBV9 - TRBJ2-7
CASKTLAGENNEQFF TGTGCCAGCAAGACCCTAGCGGGAGAGAACAATGAGCAGTTCTTC TRBD2 TRBV6-4 - TRBJ2-1
CASSLVLGGSQNTEAFF TGTGCCAGCAGCTTAGTCCTCGGGGGGTCTCAGAACACTGAAGCTTTCTTT - TRBV7-6 - TRBJ1-1
CASESAGDRDEDEQFF TGCGCCAGCGAGTCAGCAGGGGACAGGGACGAAGATGAGCAGTTCTTC TRBD1 TRBV23-1 - TRBJ2-1
CASSLWGEPGGNYGYTF TGTGCCAGCAGTTTATGGGGGGAGCCGGGGGGTAACTATGGCTACACCTTC - TRBV28 - TRBJ1-2
CASSAGQGEIMNTEAFF TGTGCCAGCAGCGCGGGACAGGGGGAAATCATGAACACTGAAGCTTTCTTT TRBD1 TRBV5-4 - TRBJ1-1
CASSPGENTGELFF TGTGCCAGCTCACCCGGGGAGAACACCGGGGAGCTGTTTTTT - TRBV18 - TRBJ2-2
CASSFGQGANTGELFF TGTGCCAGCAGCTTCGGACAGGGCGCGAACACCGGGGAGCTGTTTTTT TRBD1 TRBV5-4 - TRBJ2-2
CASSQVQTVPDTEAFF TGTGCCAGCAGCCAAGTGCAGACAGTTCCTGACACTGAAGCTTTCTTT - TRBV14 - TRBJ1-1
CASSLVGHYEQYF TGTGCCAGCAGCTTAGTCGGTCACTACGAGCAGTACTTC - TRBV7-2 - TRBJ2-7
CASSFYRDLETQYF TGTGCCAGCAGTTTCTACAGGGATCTGGAGACCCAGTACTTC - TRBV28 - TRBJ2-5
CASSQSQSLDGYTF TGCGCCAGCAGCCAGTCACAGAGCCTCGATGGCTACACCTTC - TRBV4-1 - TRBJ1-2
CASSLALEGQGFRKLFF TGCGCCAGCAGCTTGGCCTTAGAGGGACAGGGGTTTCGTAAACTGTTTTTT TRBD1 TRBV5-1 - TRBJ1-4
CASSLVLGNLEYEGTEAFF TGCGCCAGCAGCCTCGTCCTGGGAAACCTCGAGTACGAGGGCACTGAAGCTTTCTTT - TRBV4-1 - TRBJ1-1
CSVDSYGYTF TGCAGCGTAGACAGTTATGGCTACACCTTC - TRBV29-1 - TRBJ1-2